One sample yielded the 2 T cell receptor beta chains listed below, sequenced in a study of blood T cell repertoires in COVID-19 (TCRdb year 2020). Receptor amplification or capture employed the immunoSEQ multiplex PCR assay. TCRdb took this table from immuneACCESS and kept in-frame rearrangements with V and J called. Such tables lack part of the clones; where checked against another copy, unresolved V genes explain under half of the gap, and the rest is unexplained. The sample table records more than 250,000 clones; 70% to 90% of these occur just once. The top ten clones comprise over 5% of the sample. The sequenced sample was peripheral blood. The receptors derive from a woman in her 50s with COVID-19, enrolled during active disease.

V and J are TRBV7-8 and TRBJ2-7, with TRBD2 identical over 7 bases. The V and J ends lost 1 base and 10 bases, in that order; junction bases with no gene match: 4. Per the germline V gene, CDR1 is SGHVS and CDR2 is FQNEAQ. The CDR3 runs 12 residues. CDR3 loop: CASSLGTSEQYF. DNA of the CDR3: TGTGCCAGCAGCTTAGGGACTAGTGAACAGTACTTC.

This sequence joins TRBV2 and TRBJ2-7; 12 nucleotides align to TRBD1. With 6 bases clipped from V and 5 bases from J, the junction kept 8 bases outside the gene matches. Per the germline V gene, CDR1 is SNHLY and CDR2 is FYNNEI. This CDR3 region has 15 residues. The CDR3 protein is CASRVGTGGRDEQYF. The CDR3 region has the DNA TGTGCCAGCAGGGTAGGGACAGGGGGCAGGGACGAGCAGTACTTC.